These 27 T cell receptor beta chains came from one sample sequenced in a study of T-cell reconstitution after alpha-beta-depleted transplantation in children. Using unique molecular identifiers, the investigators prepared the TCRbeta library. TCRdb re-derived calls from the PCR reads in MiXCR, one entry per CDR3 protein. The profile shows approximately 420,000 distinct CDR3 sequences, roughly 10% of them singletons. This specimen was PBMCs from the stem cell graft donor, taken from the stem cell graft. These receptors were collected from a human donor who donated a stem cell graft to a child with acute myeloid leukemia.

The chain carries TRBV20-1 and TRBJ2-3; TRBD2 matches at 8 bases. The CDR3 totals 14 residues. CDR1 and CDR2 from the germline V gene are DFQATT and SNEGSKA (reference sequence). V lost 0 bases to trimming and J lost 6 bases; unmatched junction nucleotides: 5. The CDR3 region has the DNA TGCAGTGCTAGAGATAGCCGGGGGGGGGATACGCAGTATTTT. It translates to CSARDSRGGDTQYF.

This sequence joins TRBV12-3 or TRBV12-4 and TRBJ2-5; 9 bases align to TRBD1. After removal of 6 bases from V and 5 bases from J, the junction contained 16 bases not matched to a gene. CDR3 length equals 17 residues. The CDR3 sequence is CASRPTTPDRGGETQYF. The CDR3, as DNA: TGTGCCAGCAGACCTACCACCCCGGACAGGGGTGGGGAGACCCAGTACTTC.

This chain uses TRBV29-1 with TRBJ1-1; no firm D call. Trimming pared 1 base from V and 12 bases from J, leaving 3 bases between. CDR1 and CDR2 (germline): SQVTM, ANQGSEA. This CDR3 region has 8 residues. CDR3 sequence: CSVEGTFF. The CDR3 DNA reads TGCAGCGTTGAAGGGACTTTCTTT.

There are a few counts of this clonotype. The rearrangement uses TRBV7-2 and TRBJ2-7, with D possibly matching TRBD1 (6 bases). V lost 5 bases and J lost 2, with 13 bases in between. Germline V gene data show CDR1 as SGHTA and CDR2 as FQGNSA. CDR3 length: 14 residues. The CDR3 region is CASSAGTSTYEQYF. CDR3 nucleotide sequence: TGTGCCAGCAGCGCCGGGACATCCACCTACGAGCAGTACTTC.

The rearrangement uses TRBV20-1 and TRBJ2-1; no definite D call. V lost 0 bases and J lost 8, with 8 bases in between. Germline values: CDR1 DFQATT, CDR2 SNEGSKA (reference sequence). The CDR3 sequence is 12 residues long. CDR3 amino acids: CSARDEVDEQFF. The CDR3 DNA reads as TGCAGTGCTAGAGATGAGGTAGATGAGCAGTTCTTC.

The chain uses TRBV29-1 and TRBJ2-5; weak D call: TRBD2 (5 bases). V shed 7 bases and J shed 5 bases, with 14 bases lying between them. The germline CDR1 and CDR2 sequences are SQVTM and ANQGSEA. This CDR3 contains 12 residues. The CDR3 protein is CSGRGQAETQYF. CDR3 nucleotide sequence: TGCAGCGGCCGAGGGCAGGCGGAGACCCAGTACTTC.

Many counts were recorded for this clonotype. DNA for the CDR3: TGCGCCAGCAGCTTGGTACCCCGGGAGCAGTACTTC. As protein: CASSLVPREQYF. The J gene is TRBJ2-7, the V gene TRBV5-1; no firm D call. The CDR3 loop spans 12 amino acids. Trimming removed 0 bases from V and 7 bases from J, with 8 bases in between. Germline CDR1 is SGHRS and CDR2 is YFSETQ.

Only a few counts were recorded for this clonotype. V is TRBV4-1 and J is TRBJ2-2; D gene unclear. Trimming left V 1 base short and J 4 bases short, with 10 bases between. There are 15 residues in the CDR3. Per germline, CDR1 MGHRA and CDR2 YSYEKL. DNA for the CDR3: TGCGCCAGCAGCCAAGGGGTGTTGGGCACCGGGGAGCTGTTTTTT. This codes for CASSQGVLGTGELFF.

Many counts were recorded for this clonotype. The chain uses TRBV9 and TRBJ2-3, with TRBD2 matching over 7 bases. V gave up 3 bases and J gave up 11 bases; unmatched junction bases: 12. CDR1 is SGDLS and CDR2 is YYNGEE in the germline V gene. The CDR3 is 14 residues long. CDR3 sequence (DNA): TGTGCCAGCAGCGGCACCGAAGGGACTATTATGCAGTATTTT. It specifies CASSGTEGTIMQYF. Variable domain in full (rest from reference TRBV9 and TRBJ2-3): DSGVTQTPKHLITATGQRVTLRCSPRSGDLSVYWYQQSLDQGLQFLIQYYNGEERAKGNILERFSAQQFPDLHSELNLSSLELGDSALYFCASSGTEGTIMQYFGPGTRLTVL.

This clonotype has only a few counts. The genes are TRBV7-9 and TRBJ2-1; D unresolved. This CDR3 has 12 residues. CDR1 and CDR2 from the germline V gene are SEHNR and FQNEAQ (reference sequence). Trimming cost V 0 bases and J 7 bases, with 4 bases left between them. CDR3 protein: CASSLARNEQFF. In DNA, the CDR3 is TGTGCCAGCAGCTTAGCGAGGAATGAGCAGTTCTTC.

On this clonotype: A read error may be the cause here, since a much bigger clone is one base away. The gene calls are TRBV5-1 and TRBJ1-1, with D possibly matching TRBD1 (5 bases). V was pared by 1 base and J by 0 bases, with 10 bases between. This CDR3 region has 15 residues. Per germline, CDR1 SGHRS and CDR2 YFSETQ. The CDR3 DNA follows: TGCGCCAGCAGCTTGAGTCGGGGGGTGAACACTGAAGCTTTCTTT. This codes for CASSLSRGVNTEAFF.

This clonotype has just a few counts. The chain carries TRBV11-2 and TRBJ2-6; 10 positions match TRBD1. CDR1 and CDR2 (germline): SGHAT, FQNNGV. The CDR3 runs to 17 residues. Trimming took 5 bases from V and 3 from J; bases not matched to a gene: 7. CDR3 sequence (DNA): TGTGCCAGCAGCCTTAGACAGGGGGCTCTTGGGGCCAACGTCCTGACTTTC. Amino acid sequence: CASSLRQGALGANVLTF. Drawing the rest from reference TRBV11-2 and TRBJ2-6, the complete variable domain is EAGVAQSPRYKIIEKRQSVAFWCNPISGHATLYWYQQILGQGPKLLIQFQNNGVVDDSQLPKDRFSAERLKGVDSTLKIQPAKLEDSAVYLCASSLRQGALGANVLTFGAGSRLTVL.

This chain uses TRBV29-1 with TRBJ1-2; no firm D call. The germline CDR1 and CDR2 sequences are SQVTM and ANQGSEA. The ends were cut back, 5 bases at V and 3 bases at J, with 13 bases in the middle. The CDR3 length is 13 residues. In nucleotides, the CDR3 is TGCAGCGTTTCTAGGGCAGAGTACTATGGCTACACCTTC. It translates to CSVSRAEYYGYTF.

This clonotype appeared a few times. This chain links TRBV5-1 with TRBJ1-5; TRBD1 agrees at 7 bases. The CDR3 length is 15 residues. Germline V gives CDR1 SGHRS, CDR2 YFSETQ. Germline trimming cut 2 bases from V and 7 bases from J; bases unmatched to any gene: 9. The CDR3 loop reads CASSLGTGAGQPQHF. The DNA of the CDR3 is TGCGCCAGCAGCTTAGGAACAGGGGCAGGACAGCCCCAGCATTTT. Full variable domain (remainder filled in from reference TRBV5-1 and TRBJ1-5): KAGVTQTPRYLIKTRGQQVTLSCSPISGHRSVSWYQQTPGQGLQFLFEYFSETQRNKGNFPGRFSGRQFSNSRSEMNVSTLELGDSALYLCASSLGTGAGQPQHFGDGTRLSIL.

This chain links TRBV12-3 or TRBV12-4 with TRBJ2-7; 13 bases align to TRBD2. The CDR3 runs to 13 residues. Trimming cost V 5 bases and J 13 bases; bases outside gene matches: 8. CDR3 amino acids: CASSQGLAGDYYF. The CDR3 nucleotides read TGTGCCAGCAGTCAAGGACTAGCGGGAGACTACTACTTC.

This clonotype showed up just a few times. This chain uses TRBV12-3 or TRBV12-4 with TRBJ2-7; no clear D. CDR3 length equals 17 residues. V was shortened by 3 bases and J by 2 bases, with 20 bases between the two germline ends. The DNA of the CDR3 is TGTGCCAGCAGTTTTGATCAGATTCCCCCTACAACCTACGAGCAGTACTTC. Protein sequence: CASSFDQIPPTTYEQYF.

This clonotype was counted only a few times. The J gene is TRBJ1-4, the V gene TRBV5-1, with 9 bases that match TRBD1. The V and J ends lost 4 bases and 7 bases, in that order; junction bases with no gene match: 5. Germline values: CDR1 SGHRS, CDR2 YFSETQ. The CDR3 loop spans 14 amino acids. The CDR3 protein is CASSPGTGSEKLFF. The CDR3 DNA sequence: TGCGCCAGCAGCCCAGGGACAGGGTCTGAAAAACTGTTTTTT.

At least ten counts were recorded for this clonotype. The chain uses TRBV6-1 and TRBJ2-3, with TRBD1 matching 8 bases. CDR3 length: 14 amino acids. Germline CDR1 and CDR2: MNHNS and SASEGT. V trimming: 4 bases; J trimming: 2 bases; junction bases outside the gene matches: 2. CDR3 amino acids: CASSVQGATDTQYF. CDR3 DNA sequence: TGTGCCAGCAGTGTTCAGGGGGCCACAGATACGCAGTATTTT.

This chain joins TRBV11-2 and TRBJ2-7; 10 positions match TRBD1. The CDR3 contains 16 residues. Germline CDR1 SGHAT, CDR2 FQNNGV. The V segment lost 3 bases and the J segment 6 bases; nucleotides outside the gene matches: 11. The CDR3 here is CASSFARDRGFSEQYV. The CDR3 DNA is TGTGCCAGCAGCTTCGCCCGGGACAGGGGTTTCAGCGAGCAGTACGTC.

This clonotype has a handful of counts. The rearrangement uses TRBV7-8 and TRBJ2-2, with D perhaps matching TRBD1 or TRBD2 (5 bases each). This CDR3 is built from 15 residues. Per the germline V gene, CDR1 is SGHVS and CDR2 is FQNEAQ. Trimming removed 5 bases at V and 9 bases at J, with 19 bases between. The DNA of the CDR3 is TGTGCCAGCAGCCAAAGGGACCGGGTCTTGAGGGAGCTGTTTTTT. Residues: CASSQRDRVLRELFF.

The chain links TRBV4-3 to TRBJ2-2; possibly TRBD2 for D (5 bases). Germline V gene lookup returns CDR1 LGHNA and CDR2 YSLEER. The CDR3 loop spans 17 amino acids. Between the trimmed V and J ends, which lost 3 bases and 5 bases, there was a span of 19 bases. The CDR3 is CASSHDARNGKTGELFF. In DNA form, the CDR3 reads TGCGCCAGCAGCCACGACGCCCGGAACGGGAAGACCGGGGAGCTGTTTTTT.

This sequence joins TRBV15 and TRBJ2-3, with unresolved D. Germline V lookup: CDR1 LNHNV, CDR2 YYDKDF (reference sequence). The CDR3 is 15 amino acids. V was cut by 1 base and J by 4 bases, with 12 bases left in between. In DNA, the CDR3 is TGTGCCACCAGCAGAGCGGCGCTAGGCCCAGATACGCAGTATTTT. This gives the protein CATSRAALGPDTQYF.

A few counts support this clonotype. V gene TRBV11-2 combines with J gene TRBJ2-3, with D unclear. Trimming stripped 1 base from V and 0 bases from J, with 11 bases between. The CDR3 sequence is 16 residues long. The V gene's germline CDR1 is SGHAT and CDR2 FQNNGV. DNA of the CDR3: TGTGCCAGCAGCTTAGGCTTGCGGACCAGCACAGATACGCAGTATTTT. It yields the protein CASSLGLRTSTDTQYF.

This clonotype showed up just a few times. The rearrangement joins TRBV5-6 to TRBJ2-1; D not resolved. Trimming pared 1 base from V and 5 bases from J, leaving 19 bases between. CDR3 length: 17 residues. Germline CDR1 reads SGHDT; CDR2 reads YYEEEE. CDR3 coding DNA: TGTGCCAGCAGCTTGAAGTGGGTAGCATCCCCCAACAATGAGCAGTTCTTC. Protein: CASSLKWVASPNNEQFF.

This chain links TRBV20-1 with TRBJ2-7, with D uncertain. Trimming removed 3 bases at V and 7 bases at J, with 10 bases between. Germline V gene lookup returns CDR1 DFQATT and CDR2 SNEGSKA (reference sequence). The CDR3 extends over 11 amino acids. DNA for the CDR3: TGCAGTGCTAGTTGGGGTGGAGAGCAGTACGTC. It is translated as CSASWGGEQYV.

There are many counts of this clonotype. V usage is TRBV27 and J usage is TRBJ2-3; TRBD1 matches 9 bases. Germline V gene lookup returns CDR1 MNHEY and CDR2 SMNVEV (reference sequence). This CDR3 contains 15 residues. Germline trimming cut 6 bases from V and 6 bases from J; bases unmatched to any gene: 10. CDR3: CASRKGTGFADTQYF. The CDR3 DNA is TGTGCCAGCAGGAAAGGGACAGGGTTTGCGGATACGCAGTATTTT.

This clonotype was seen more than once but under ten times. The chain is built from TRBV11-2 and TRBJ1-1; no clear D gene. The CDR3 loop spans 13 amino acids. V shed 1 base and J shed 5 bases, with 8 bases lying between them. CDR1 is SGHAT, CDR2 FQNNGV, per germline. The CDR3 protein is CASSLGSETEAFF. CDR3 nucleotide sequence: TGTGCCAGCAGCTTAGGGTCCGAAACTGAAGCTTTCTTT.